This T cell receptor beta chain emerged from a study of blood T cell repertoires in COVID-19. Study-level information: Sites across the United States, Italy and Spain contributed samples from acute and convalescent COVID-19. The analysed material was cDNA or gDNA that came from T cells, B-cell-depleted T cells, or PBMCs.

Methods used by the authors: Reference gene primer amplification yielded estimated nucleated cell counts. Measured with immunoSEQ multiplex PCR; TCRdb has only the in-frame clones, and not every one. D and trimming come from the DNA, and the V and J calls and clone size come from that table. The sample shows about 48,000 clones, roughly 90% of them seen only once. In this sample, this clone turned up a few times. CDR3 length: 13 amino acids. V gave up 5 bases and J gave up 8 bases; unmatched junction bases: 2. CDR1 and CDR2 from the germline V gene are MNHEY and SMNVEV (reference sequence). V and J are TRBV27 and TRBJ2-2; 10 bases match TRBD1. The specimen sequenced was peripheral blood. The TCR comes from a woman aged 80 or over with acute or convalescent COVID-19. CDR3 sequence: CASSRTGGGELFF. The CDR3 DNA sequence: TGTGCCAGCAGTAGGACAGGGGGAGGGGAGCTGTTTTTT.